Below, 21 T cell receptor beta chains from the same sample are listed, as sequenced in a study of T cell responses to AZD1222 COVID-19 vaccine. Produced via immunoSEQ multiplex PCR; TCRdb's table is partial and in-frame only. The table has about 130,000 clones, 88% seen once. This sample comprised peripheral blood, obtained on day 0 of MenACWY control vaccination. The origin of the receptors is an adult in good health.

This sequence joins TRBV4-2 and TRBJ1-1, with D perhaps matching TRBD1 (6 bases). The CDR3 spans 19 residues. CDR1 and CDR2 from the germline V gene are LGHNA and YNFKEQ. The ends were cut back, 0 bases at V and 4 bases at J, with 24 bases in the middle. This chain's CDR3 is CASSQDRGGGALSVTEAFF. The CDR3 DNA reads as TGTGCCAGCAGCCAAGATAGAGGAGGGGGGGCGCTTTCGGTCACTGAAGCTTTCTTT.

The chain combines TRBV28 with TRBJ1-6, with 7 bases that match TRBD1. J lost 10 bases, V lost 5 bases, and 11 bases had no gene match. Germline V gene lookup returns CDR1 MDHEN and CDR2 SYDVKM. The CDR3 contains 15 residues. In DNA, the CDR3 is TGTGCCAGCAGTATCTTACAGGGGCAGCGGTCACCCCTCCACTTT. It codes for CASSILQGQRSPLHF.

The rearrangement links TRBV9 to TRBJ1-2, with 10 bases lining up with TRBD1. The germline V gene has CDR1 SGDLS and CDR2 YYNGEE. V shed 4 bases, J shed 7 bases, and the junction held 7 bases outside the gene matches. The CDR3 contains 14 residues. CDR3 coding DNA: TGTGCCAGCAGCCGGGACAGGGGTTCGTCTGGCTACACCTTC. Its translation: CASSRDRGSSGYTF.

V usage is TRBV2 and J usage is TRBJ2-7; D assignment may be TRBD1 or TRBD2 (5 bases each). The germline V gene encodes CDR1 SNHLY and CDR2 FYNNEI. With 6 bases removed from V and 2 bases from J, the gap between germline ends came to 11 bases. The CDR3 consists of 13 residues. The CDR3 nucleotides read TGTGCCAGCAGATCGGGACGCCCCTACGAGCAGTACTTC. Encoded protein: CASRSGRPYEQYF.

The chain has TRBV30 and TRBJ1-1; a weak D match, TRBD1 (5 bases). The CDR3 length is 15 residues. Trimming left V 5 bases short and J 4 bases short, with 20 bases between. The V gene's germline CDR1 is GTSNPN and CDR2 SVGIG (reference sequence). CDR3 in DNA: TGTGCCTGGGGTGGGACTCGGCAGGGTTTCACTGAAGCTTTCTTT. Residues: CAWGGTRQGFTEAFF.

V and J are TRBV27 and TRBJ2-7; the match to TRBD1 covers 8 bases. The CDR3 contains 14 residues. Trimming removed 2 bases from V and 5 bases from J; junction bases left unmatched: 5. Germline CDR1 is MNHEY and CDR2 is SMNVEV (reference sequence). The CDR3 spells CASSLQGANHEQYF. In DNA form, the CDR3 reads TGTGCCAGCAGTTTACAGGGGGCGAATCACGAGCAGTACTTC.

This chain joins TRBV28 and TRBJ2-1; 12 bases agree with TRBD2. Germline loops: CDR1 MDHEN, CDR2 SYDVKM. This CDR3 is 15 amino acids long. V trimming: 6 bases; J trimming: 4 bases; junction bases outside the gene matches: 4. The CDR3 DNA is TGTGCCAGCAGCCGACTAGCGGGAGTTTACAATGAGCAGTTCTTC. It yields the protein CASSRLAGVYNEQFF.

V usage is TRBV7-2 and J usage is TRBJ2-1; 13 bases align to TRBD2. Looked up from germline, CDR1 is SGHTA and CDR2 is FQGNSA. The CDR3 contains 17 residues. The trim removed 5 bases at V and 10 bases at J, leaving 14 bases unmatched. CDR3 sequence (DNA): TGTGCCAGCAGCACAAGACGGACTAGCGGGAGTGGGGTGGAGCAGTTCTTC. It encodes CASSTRRTSGSGVEQFF.

The chain carries TRBV28 and TRBJ2-6; D unclear. Trimming took 0 bases from V and 0 from J, leaving 6 bases between them. Looked up from germline, CDR1 is MDHEN and CDR2 is SYDVKM. CDR3 length equals 16 residues. The CDR3 bases are TGTGCCAGCAGTTTATGGGGTAGCTCTGGGGCCAACGTCCTGACTTTC. It yields the protein CASSLWGSSGANVLTF.

This clone was seen a few times. This chain uses TRBV5-1 with TRBJ1-1, with 9 nucleotides matching TRBD1. The CDR3 has 15 residues. Trimming took 4 bases from V and 5 from J; bases not matched to a gene: 9. The V gene's germline CDR1 is SGHRS and CDR2 YFSETQ. The CDR3 loop is CASSNGQGRRTEAFF. The CDR3 DNA is TGCGCCAGCAGCAACGGACAGGGGCGGAGGACTGAAGCTTTCTTT.

The V gene is TRBV19, the J gene TRBJ1-1; D possibly corresponds to TRBD1 (5 bases). CDR3 size: 11 residues. V dropped 9 bases and J dropped 6 bases, with 11 bases sitting between them. Looked up from germline, CDR1 is LNHDA and CDR2 is SQIVND (reference sequence). CDR3 protein: CASRRGAEAFF. The CDR3 bases are TGTGCCAGCCGGCGAGGGGCTGAAGCTTTCTTT.

The rearrangement uses TRBV19 and TRBJ2-7, with 8 bases identical to TRBD2. Germline V gives CDR1 LNHDA, CDR2 SQIVND (reference sequence). The CDR3 is 14 residues long. Unmatched junction bases numbered 9, after V lost 8 bases and J lost 3 bases. In nucleotides, the CDR3 is TGTGCCAGTGCCCCTGGGGCGGGAGGCTACGAGCAGTACTTC. It is translated as CASAPGAGGYEQYF.

The chain uses TRBV28 and TRBJ1-6; D is possibly TRBD1 (5 bases). The germline V gene encodes CDR1 MDHEN and CDR2 SYDVKM. This CDR3 comprises 14 residues. V lost 7 bases to trimming and J lost 5 bases, with 12 bases between them. CDR3 loop: CASKRQGNNSPLHF. CDR3 DNA sequence: TGTGCCAGCAAACGGCAGGGTAATAATTCACCCCTCCACTTT.

The rearrangement uses TRBV11-2 and TRBJ2-1; TRBD2 aligns across 13 bases. The CDR3 loop spans 15 amino acids. In germline, CDR1 is SGHAT, CDR2 FQNNGV. V shed 4 bases and J 7 bases; nucleotides not matched to a gene: 4. The CDR3: CASSYGLAGANEQFF. CDR3 in DNA: TGTGCCAGCAGCTACGGACTAGCGGGAGCAAATGAGCAGTTCTTC.

This chain links TRBV29-1 with TRBJ2-3, with TRBD2 matching over 11 bases. The CDR3 length is 14 residues. Germline CDR1 reads SQVTM; CDR2 reads ANQGSEA. Unmatched junction bases numbered 10, after V lost 7 bases and J lost 7 bases. As DNA, the CDR3 is TGCAGCGCAGGGACTAGCGGCAGGGGTAATACGCAGTATTTT. This encodes CSAGTSGRGNTQYF.

This sequence joins TRBV5-5 and TRBJ2-5; TRBD1 agrees at 8 bases. V was clipped by 3 bases and J by 5 bases; unmatched bases: 3. Germline lookup yields CDR1 SGHKS and CDR2 YYEKEE (reference sequence). The CDR3 spans 13 residues. The chain's CDR3 is CASSYPGGETQYF. Here the CDR3 DNA reads TGTGCCAGCAGCTACCCAGGGGGCGAGACCCAGTACTTC.

The CDR3 loop is CASHPGDQPQHF. For the CDR3, the DNA is TGTGCCAGCCACCCCGGGGATCAGCCCCAGCATTTT. The V gene is TRBV28, the J gene TRBJ1-5, with D hard to call. Germline assignment: CDR1 MDHEN and CDR2 SYDVKM. CDR3 length: 12 residues. V was cut by 8 bases and J by 5 bases, with 10 bases left in between.

This clone has just one count. The gene calls are TRBV18 and TRBJ1-4; 8 nucleotides line up with TRBD1. V lost 0 bases to trimming and J lost 4 bases; unmatched junction nucleotides: 10. The length of the CDR3 is 18 residues. Germline V CDR1 and CDR2: KGHSH, LQKENI. CDR3 protein: CASSPPTGRGRGNEKLFF. CDR3 bases: TGTGCCAGCTCACCACCGACGGGCAGGGGGCGCGGTAATGAAAAACTGTTTTTT.

V gene TRBV7-9 combines with J gene TRBJ2-3, with a tentative D call TRBD2 (6 bases). The CDR3 contains 13 residues. The V gene lost 5 bases and the J gene lost 2 bases, with 8 bases spanning the gap. CDR1 is SEHNR, CDR2 FQNEAQ, per germline (reference sequence). CDR3 DNA sequence: TGTGCCAGCAGCCCGGGACTCACAGATACGCAGTATTTT. Encoded protein: CASSPGLTDTQYF.

As to this clone: Other nucleotide sequences from this sample produce the same CDR3. The V call is TRBV18, the J call TRBJ2-5; D gene uncertain. Trimming shortened V by 3 bases and J by 3 bases, and 8 bases separated the two germline ends. Germline V gene sequence: CDR1 KGHSH, CDR2 LQKENI. The CDR3 is 13 amino acids. As DNA, the CDR3 is TGTGCCAGCTCACCGGCGTTAGAAGAGACCCAGTACTTC. Translated, it gives CASSPALEETQYF. The full variable domain, rest sourced from reference TRBV18 and TRBJ2-5, is NAGVMQNPRHLVRRRGQEARLRCSPMKGHSHVYWYRQLPEEGLKFMVYLQKENIIDESGMPKERFSAEFPKEGPSILRIQQVVRGDSAAYFCASSPALEETQYFGPGTRLLVL.

This clone was recorded only once. The rearrangement joins TRBV19 to TRBJ1-5, with D maybe TRBD1 (6 bases). Germline CDR1 reads LNHDA; CDR2 reads SQIVND (reference sequence). Trimming left V 7 bases short and J 0 bases short, with 13 bases between. The CDR3 consists of 15 residues. CDR3 DNA: TGTGCCAGTAACCCCGGGGGGGCTAGCAATCAGCCCCAGCATTTT. Protein product: CASNPGGASNQPQHF.